The entry below describes one TCR beta chain. Its antigen is unknown. While the first cohort had around 700 subjects, the donors belonged to the separate validation cohort of about 120 subjects. TCRdb's copy holds only in-frame clones and misses some; the assay was immunoSEQ multiplex PCR. This repertoire shows over 150,000 clones, 80% to 90% found once; its top ten account for around an eighth. The record originates from a study of cytomegalovirus exposure and HLA in healthy donors. Study-wide points: The authors enumerated over 150 TCR beta chains as linked to cytomegalovirus. Subsequent analysis showed first-cohort TCR clusters tending to co-occur in about 110 validation repertoires. The authors confirmed in vitro that a few CMV-associated chains were specific for CMV antigens.

This CDR3 spans 13 amino acids. CDR1 and CDR2 (germline): MGHDK, SYGVNS. Germline trimming cut 7 bases from V and 7 bases from J; bases unmatched to any gene: 7. The TCR originated in a woman aged 25 to 39 in good health and CMV-seropositive. This chain joins TRBV25-1 and TRBJ2-1; 7 bases map to TRBD2. Input material: PBMCs. The CDR3 DNA reads TGTGCCAGCATTAGTAGCGGGCCAAATGAGCAGTTCTTC. This codes for CASISSGPNEQFF.